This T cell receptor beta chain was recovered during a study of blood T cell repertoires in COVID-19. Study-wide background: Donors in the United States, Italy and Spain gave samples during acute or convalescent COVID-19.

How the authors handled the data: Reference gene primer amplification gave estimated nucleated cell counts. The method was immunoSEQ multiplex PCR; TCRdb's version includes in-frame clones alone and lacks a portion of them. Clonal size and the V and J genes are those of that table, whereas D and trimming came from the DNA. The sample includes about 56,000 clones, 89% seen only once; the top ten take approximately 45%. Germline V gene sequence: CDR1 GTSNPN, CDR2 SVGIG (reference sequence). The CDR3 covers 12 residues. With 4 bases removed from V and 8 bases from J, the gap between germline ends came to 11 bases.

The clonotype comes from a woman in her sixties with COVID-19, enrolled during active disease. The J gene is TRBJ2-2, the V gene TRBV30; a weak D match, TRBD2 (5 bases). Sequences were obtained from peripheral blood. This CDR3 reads CAWMRERGELFF. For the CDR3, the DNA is TGTGCCTGGATGAGGGAAAGGGGGGAGCTGTTTTTT.